These 12 T cell receptor beta chains came from one sample sequenced in a study of early T cells in non-severe SARS-CoV-2 infection. Using its own MiXCR run on the 5' RACE reads, TCRdb lists one record per CDR3 protein. The data show over 50,000 distinct CDR3 sequences, with about 16% seen just once and about a tenth held by the top ten. The sample in question was whole blood, obtained at baseline. The receptors shown here come from an adult who was a healthcare worker with PCR-confirmed SARS-CoV-2 infection or an uninfected control (not recorded which).

V usage is TRBV4-2 and J usage is TRBJ2-7; either TRBD1 or TRBD2 may supply D (5 bases each). Germline lookup yields CDR1 LGHNA and CDR2 YNFKEQ. The CDR3 spans 14 residues. Trimming stripped 3 bases from V and 5 bases from J, with 14 bases between. CDR3 bases: TGTGCCAGCAGCCAGGTGACCGGGACCCACGAGCAGTACTTC. Its protein product is CASSQVTGTHEQYF.

This chain joins TRBV14 and TRBJ1-6; 8 bases line up with TRBD1. Germline lookup yields CDR1 SGHDN and CDR2 FVKESK. J gave up 10 bases and V 0 bases, and 8 bases lay outside the gene matches. The CDR3 contains 16 residues. The CDR3 here is CASSQEATGALSPLHF. The DNA of the CDR3 is TGTGCCAGCAGCCAAGAGGCGACAGGGGCCCTCTCACCCCTCCACTTT.

This clonotype was detected only a few times. The V call is TRBV7-9, the J call TRBJ2-7; D might be TRBD2 (6 bases). The V end lost 0 bases, the J end lost 3 bases, and 9 bases lay between the germline ends. This CDR3 has 14 amino acids. The germline V gene has CDR1 SEHNR and CDR2 FQNEAQ (reference sequence). CDR3 nucleotide sequence: TGTGCCAGCAGCTTAGCTACGGGGGTCTACGAGCAGTACTTC. This codes for CASSLATGVYEQYF.

The genes are TRBV3-1 and TRBJ2-3, with D hard to call. Looked up from germline, CDR1 is LGHDT and CDR2 is YNNKEL (reference sequence). The CDR3 is made up of 11 amino acids. Trimming took 3 bases from V and 5 from J, leaving 3 bases between them. The CDR3 region has the DNA TGTGCCAGCAGCCATCTAGATACGCAGTATTTT. Protein sequence: CASSHLDTQYF.

The chain uses TRBV18 and TRBJ2-1, with D hard to call. CDR3 size: 13 residues. Deletions cut 2 bases from V and 7 bases from J, with 9 bases between. Per germline, CDR1 KGHSH and CDR2 LQKENI. Written as DNA, the CDR3 is TGTGCCAGCTCACCATGGCTGCAAAATGAGCAGTTCTTC. This sequence encodes CASSPWLQNEQFF.

This clonotype was observed many times. V and J are TRBV5-1 and TRBJ2-7; D may be TRBD2 (6 bases). Germline CDR1 SGHRS, CDR2 YFSETQ. This CDR3 has 15 residues. Trimming removed 5 bases from V and 4 bases from J, with 19 bases in between. The CDR3 region is CASSNSGGSLYEQYF. CDR3 coding DNA: TGCGCCAGCAGTAATTCAGGAGGGAGCCTTTACGAGCAGTACTTC.

This clonotype was detected many times. The chain joins TRBV6-1 to TRBJ2-7; the D is unclear. The germline V and J ends were trimmed by 7 bases and 3 bases, with 13 bases remaining between them. Germline-derived CDR1 and CDR2 are MNHNS and SASEGT. The CDR3 consists of 13 residues. In DNA form, the CDR3 reads TGTGCCAGCAACGAATGGCCAAGCTACGAGCAGTACTTC. It codes for CASNEWPSYEQYF.

This clonotype was seen only a few times. The J gene is TRBJ2-3, the V gene TRBV29-1, with TRBD2 matching 9 bases. The ends lost 1 base at V and 2 bases at J; junction bases unmatched: 7. Germline values: CDR1 SQVTM, CDR2 ANQGSEA. CDR3 length equals 16 residues. The CDR3 DNA is TGCAGCGTTGAAGGGGTAGCGGGGGTGCTCACAGATACGCAGTATTTT. It translates to CSVEGVAGVLTDTQYF.

The rearrangement uses TRBV28 and TRBJ1-1; D not certain. Trimming shortened V by 6 bases and J by 2 bases, and 16 bases separated the two germline ends. CDR1 and CDR2 from the germline V gene are MDHEN and SYDVKM. There are 15 residues in the CDR3. The CDR3 protein is CASSRGRTANTEAFF. The DNA of the CDR3 is TGTGCCAGCAGCCGAGGAAGAACGGCTAACACTGAAGCTTTCTTT.

The V and J genes are TRBV2 and TRBJ2-7; no definite D call. Deletions cut 8 bases from V and 2 bases from J, with 10 bases between. The CDR3 has 12 residues. Looked up from germline, CDR1 is SNHLY and CDR2 is FYNNEI. The CDR3 coding sequence is TGTGCCAGCGGCGAGACCCCCTACGAGCAGTACTTC. As protein: CASGETPYEQYF.

In this sample, this clonotype is medium-sized (0.01 to 0.1%). This rearrangement joins TRBV4-1 to TRBJ2-3, with unresolved D. The CDR3 is made up of 15 amino acids. Trimming cost V 1 base and J 2 bases, with 10 bases left between them. The germline V gene encodes CDR1 MGHRA and CDR2 YSYEKL. Here the CDR3 reads CASSQGSGHTDTQYF. The CDR3 DNA reads as TGCGCCAGCAGCCAAGGTAGTGGTCACACAGATACGCAGTATTTT.

There are many counts of this clonotype. The V and J genes are TRBV7-2 and TRBJ1-6; D is unclear. The CDR3 sequence is 15 residues long. V lost 0 bases and J 5 bases, leaving 8 bases between the germline ends. The germline V gene has CDR1 SGHTA and CDR2 FQGNSA. The CDR3: CASSLAGSNNSPLHF. The CDR3 DNA sequence: TGTGCCAGCAGCTTAGCGGGGTCTAATAATTCACCCCTCCACTTT. The full variable domain, its missing parts supplied by reference TRBV7-2 and TRBJ1-6, is GAGVSQSPSNKVTEKGKDVELRCDPISGHTALYWYRQSLGQGLEFLIYFQGNSAPDKSGLPSDRFSAERTGGSVSTLTIQRTQQEDSAVYLCASSLAGSNNSPLHFGNGTRLTVT.